This T cell receptor (beta chain) was found in a study of PD-L1 blockade in urothelial cancer (dated by TCRdb to 2017 to 2019). A note on the overall study: Therapy was started at some point between 2014 and 2016 for all patients, and atezolizumab 1,200 mg was administered intravenously every 3 weeks. Nine patients reached durable clinical benefit, while fewer than 25 patients did not. Blood samples were analyzed 3 weeks after the start of treatment (second dose) and 6 weeks after the start of treatment. Blood samples yielded a median of roughly 140,000 T cells and around 83,000 unique TCRs, with median clonality approximately 0.08. An ECOG performance status of 0 or 1 was recorded for the patients, and 0 to 3 prior chemotherapy regimens had been received by the patients. The study, an exploratory multi-omic analysis, examined somatic, immune and clinical correlates of response to PD-L1 blockade with atezolizumab in urothelial cancer. Some 30 patients had pretreatment blood TCR-seq, 24 had at least one posttreatment blood collection, and 24 had tumor TCR-seq. About nine tenths of the roughly 29 patients were identified as males with urothelial cancer of bladder origin, and a prior smoking history was reported by 18 of 29 patients. Pretreatment tumor samples, along with matched peripheral blood serially collected before and after atezolizumab treatment, were subjected to TCR sequencing. Durable clinical benefit was defined as a progression-free survival longer than 6 months, and TCR features were additionally tested against progression-free survival and overall survival. In the same patients, whole exome sequencing and RNA sequencing of pretreatment tumors were performed in addition to TCR sequencing. Findings and caveats that apply to the study as a whole: A pretreatment peripheral blood TCR clonality below the median was linked to improved progression-free and overall survival. Among patients with durable benefit, tumor-associated TCR clones showed greater expansion in peripheral blood 3 weeks after treatment started (n ≈ 23, p = 0.022). Small sample size (n ≈ 28) and many exploratory analyses mean the results are intended to be hypothesis-generating.

Synthetic TCR analog templates were spiked into each PCR to estimate absolute template abundance from read counts. The immunoSEQ assay used bias-controlled V and J gene primers to amplify TCRbeta CDR3 regions from genomic DNA. Sequencing of rearranged TCRbeta segments was performed at approximately 20X coverage. As for the original processing: Sequencing errors were corrected by clustering, and CDR3s were annotated against IMGT so that V, D and J genes could be assigned. Out-of-frame and stop-codon sequences were excluded, and only productive TCRbeta rearrangements were used in downstream analyses. To compute clonality, Shannon entropy was normalized by the log of the number of unique productive sequences and then subtracted from one. Clones differing between time points or between blood and tumor were identified by Fisher's exact test with Benjamini-Hochberg correction at adjusted p below 0.01. In its TCRdb copy, this immuneACCESS table keeps in-frame sequences only and misses some clones. Where compared with another copy, unresolved V genes explain less than half of these, and the others have no known cause. Clone size and the V and J calls come from that table; the DNA yielded D and trimming. Present in this sample are under 80,000 clones, roughly four fifths of which were seen just once. More than 5.5% of the sample belongs to the ten largest clones.

Taken with the paper, the label for time point translates to: pretreatment peripheral blood. The cohort comprised approximately 30 patients with locally advanced or metastatic urothelial carcinoma treated at Memorial Sloan Kettering on a trial protocol. Peripheral blood mononuclear cells were collected pretreatment and during treatment, with between 1 and 8 total time points per patient. The Qiagen DNeasy Blood extraction kit was used to purify genomic DNA from total PBMCs and tumor samples. PBMCs were collected pretreatment and during treatment, and were isolated and stored as previously described. Germline trimming amounts to 7 bases on V and 7 bases on J, with 15 as the count of junction bases outside the gene matches. The germline V gene provides CDR1 SQVTM and CDR2 ANQGSEA. Counted from cysteine to phenylalanine, this CDR3 has 14 amino acids. Only CDR3 DNA is held: 42 bases, read in frame from base 1.

Concerning this clone itself: What antigen it recognizes has not been identified. No much larger clone exists at a distance of one base, and base qualities are not known.

This TCR came from a man in his 70s with urothelial cancer. The chain was built from TRBV29-1 and TRBJ1-2; 7 bases in between match TRBD1. Sequenced material: PBMCs, taken around atezolizumab (anti-PD-L1) treatment. The CDR3 here reads CSGDALTGHGGYTF. The sequence in DNA is TGCAGCGGAGACGCATTGACAGGGCATGGTGGCTACACCTTC.